Listed here are 25 T cell receptor beta chains from one sample, sequenced in a study of T-cell reconstitution after alpha-beta-depleted transplantation in children. TCRbeta library preparation incorporated unique molecular identifiers. Via MiXCR, TCRdb re-called the PCR reads, giving one row per CDR3 protein. The sample includes 500,000 or so distinct CDR3 sequences, over 10% seen only once; the top ten take less than 15%. Here the sequenced sample was PBMCs, mostly from graft donor cells, taken 180 days after TCRalphabeta/CD19-depleted stem cell transplant. These receptors came from a female patient aged 2-10 years who had a stem cell transplant for aplastic anemia, so the T cells may come from the graft donor.

This clonotype was detected only a few times. The chain recombines TRBV7-8 with TRBJ2-2; D is unresolved. Trimming took off 5 bases at V and 3 bases at J, with 22 bases between the two ends. The CDR3 has 18 amino acids. Looked up from germline, CDR1 is SGHVS and CDR2 is FQNEAQ. The CDR3 protein is CASSPTRGVRLHTGELFF. The CDR3 bases are TGTGCCAGCAGCCCAACCCGAGGTGTGCGGTTACACACCGGGGAGCTGTTTTTT.

This clonotype showed up many times. The V gene is TRBV29-1, the J gene TRBJ2-1; D tentatively fits TRBD1 or TRBD2 (5 bases each). Germline values: CDR1 SQVTM, CDR2 ANQGSEA. V dropped 3 bases and J dropped 7 bases, with 10 bases sitting between them. This CDR3 is built from 12 residues. CDR3 nucleotide sequence: TGCAGCGTTGAGGGGTGGGGGAATGAGCAGTTCTTC. Its protein product is CSVEGWGNEQFF.

This clonotype was detected ten times or more. The V and J genes are TRBV25-1 and TRBJ1-5, with D uncertain. This CDR3 is 12 amino acids long. From germline, CDR1 is MGHDK and CDR2 SYGVNS. V lost 1 base, J lost 6 bases, and 4 bases lay in between. The CDR3 spells CASSELGQPQHF. In DNA form, the CDR3 reads TGTGCCAGCAGTGAATTGGGTCAGCCCCAGCATTTT.

J is TRBJ1-3 and V is TRBV28; no clear D gene. From germline, CDR1 is MDHEN and CDR2 SYDVKM. This CDR3 comprises 16 residues. Trimming pared 4 bases from V and 0 bases from J, leaving 13 bases between. The CDR3 region has the DNA TGTGCCAGCAGTTCCCTTAAAGGGAACTCTGGAAACACCATATATTTT. It codes for CASSSLKGNSGNTIYF. Full variable domain (missing parts from reference TRBV28 and TRBJ1-3): DVKVTQSSRYLVKRTGEKVFLECVQDMDHENMFWYRQDPGLGLRLIYFSYDVKMKEKGDIPEGYSVSREKKERFSLILESASTNQTSMYLCASSSLKGNSGNTIYFGEGSWLTVV.

This clonotype was seen only a few times. The chain recombines TRBV29-1 with TRBJ2-5; a weak D match, TRBD1 (5 bases). CDR3 length: 15 residues. Trimming removed 7 bases from V and 5 bases from J, with 23 bases in between. The V gene's germline CDR1 is SQVTM and CDR2 ANQGSEA. The CDR3 nucleotides are TGCAGCGGACGAAGAGCCTCCCAGGCAGGGGAGACCCAGTACTTC. Amino acids: CSGRRASQAGETQYF.

This clonotype was seen at least ten times. The chain links TRBV28 to TRBJ2-5, with 8 bases fitting TRBD2. The V gene end was trimmed by 2 bases and the J gene end by 2 bases; junction bases not matched to a gene: 7. The CDR3 consists of 16 residues. Germline V lookup: CDR1 MDHEN, CDR2 SYDVKM. The CDR3 sequence: CASSLNSGTGQETQYF. CDR3 bases: TGTGCCAGCAGTTTAAATAGCGGGACCGGTCAAGAGACCCAGTACTTC.

This clonotype was observed a handful of times. J is TRBJ1-5 and V is TRBV6-5, with TRBD1 as a possible D gene (5 bases). This CDR3 spans 15 amino acids. V gave up 0 bases and J gave up 1 base, with 7 bases separating them. The germline CDR1 and CDR2 sequences are MNHEY and SVGAGI. CDR3 sequence: CASSYSPGSNQPQHF. The CDR3, as DNA: TGTGCCAGCAGTTACTCCCCAGGGAGCAATCAGCCCCAGCATTTT.

This clonotype was picked up many times. The chain employs TRBV12-3 or TRBV12-4 and TRBJ2-2, with TRBD2 as a possible D gene (6 bases). Trimming left V 5 bases short and J 0 bases short, with 10 bases between. The CDR3 is 15 amino acids. The CDR3 region is CASSRGLTNTGELFF. Here the CDR3 DNA reads TGTGCCAGCAGTCGGGGACTCACGAACACCGGGGAGCTGTTTTTT.

This clonotype appeared many times. The chain combines TRBV5-1 with TRBJ2-7; tentatively, D is TRBD2 (6 bases). V was trimmed by 4 bases and J by 2 bases, leaving 19 bases between them. Germline V gene data show CDR1 as SGHRS and CDR2 as YFSETQ. The CDR3 is 16 amino acids. The CDR3 loop is CASSRERVLKTYEQYF. The DNA of the CDR3 is TGCGCCAGCAGCCGGGAGCGGGTCCTTAAGACCTACGAGCAGTACTTC. The entire variable domain, with the rest obtained from reference TRBV5-1 and TRBJ2-7, is as follows: KAGVTQTPRYLIKTRGQQVTLSCSPISGHRSVSWYQQTPGQGLQFLFEYFSETQRNKGNFPGRFSGRQFSNSRSEMNVSTLELGDSALYLCASSRERVLKTYEQYFGPGTRLTVT.

In DNA, the CDR3 is TGTGCCAGCAGCCCACGGGTACGAGCGGGAGGTTCAGATACGCAGTATTTT. Its protein product is CASSPRVRAGGSDTQYF. V is TRBV11-2 and J is TRBJ2-3; TRBD2 aligns across 9 bases. V lost 5 bases to trimming and J lost 4 bases; unmatched junction nucleotides: 13. CDR3 length: 17 residues. CDR1 and CDR2 (germline): SGHAT, FQNNGV.

This clonotype was recorded a few times. The chain couples TRBV24-1 to TRBJ2-3, with 9 positions matching TRBD2. The CDR3 runs to 15 residues. V dropped 4 bases and J dropped 3; count of bases not matched to a gene: 4. Germline CDR1 is KGHDR and CDR2 is SFDVKD. The CDR3 sequence: CATSEVAGDTDTQYF. The DNA for the CDR3 is TGTGCCACCAGTGAAGTAGCGGGAGATACAGATACGCAGTATTTT.

This clonotype was observed a few times. CDR3 DNA: TGCACCGGACAGGCCACAGATACGCAGTATTTT. This sequence encodes CTGQATDTQYF. The V and J genes are TRBV29-1 and TRBJ2-3; TRBD1 matches at 7 bases. Looked up from germline, CDR1 is SQVTM and CDR2 is ANQGSEA. The CDR3 covers 11 residues.

The V gene is TRBV6-2 or TRBV6-3, the J gene TRBJ2-2, with D maybe TRBD1 (6 bases). Trimming left V 10 bases short and J 0 bases short, with 12 bases between. Germline loops: CDR1 MNHEY, CDR2 SVGEGT. This CDR3 has 14 residues. The CDR3 sequence: CATRTASNTGELFF. DNA of the CDR3: TGTGCCACCAGGACAGCCTCGAACACCGGGGAGCTGTTTTTT.

The sample holds a few counts of this clonotype. V is TRBV20-1 and J is TRBJ2-2; 9 bases agree with TRBD1. The CDR3 has 14 amino acids. Germline V gene lookup returns CDR1 DFQATT and CDR2 SNEGSKA (reference sequence). CDR3 nucleotide sequence: TGCAGCATCCCGGGACAGGGATTTGACGGGGAGCTGTTTTTT. Its translation is CSIPGQGFDGELFF.

This clonotype was counted only a few times. In DNA form, the CDR3 reads TGTGCCAGCAGCGTAGGAGGGGGCCGGCAGTCCTACGAGCAGTACTTC. This sequence encodes CASSVGGGRQSYEQYF. This chain uses TRBV9 with TRBJ2-7; 7 nucleotides align to TRBD1. CDR3 length equals 16 residues. Germline V gives CDR1 SGDLS, CDR2 YYNGEE. V shed 0 bases and J 1 base; nucleotides not matched to a gene: 7.

This clonotype was counted ten times or more. The rearrangement joins TRBV7-2 to TRBJ2-6; D remains ambiguous. V shed 6 bases and J shed 4 bases, with 7 bases lying between them. Germline V gene data show CDR1 as SGHTA and CDR2 as FQGNSA. The CDR3 totals 13 residues. CDR3 DNA sequence: TGTGCCAGCAGGCTAACGGGGGCCAACGTCCTGACTTTC. This translates into CASRLTGANVLTF.

This clonotype was counted a few times. The chain is built from TRBV9 and TRBJ2-5; no definite D call. CDR1 SGDLS and CDR2 YYNGEE come from the germline V gene. V was cut by 3 bases and J by 3 bases, with 15 bases left in between. CDR3 length: 15 residues. The CDR3 bases are TGTGCCAGCAGCGCGGACGCAAGCGAAGAAGAGACCCAGTACTTC. It encodes CASSADASEEETQYF.

This sequence joins TRBV5-1 and TRBJ2-1; 9 bases are shared with TRBD2. The V gene end was trimmed by 5 bases and the J gene end by 7 bases; junction bases not matched to a gene: 19. Germline values: CDR1 SGHRS, CDR2 YFSETQ. The CDR3 spans 18 residues. The CDR3 nucleotides are TGCGCCAGCAGAGGACCCCACTTGCGGGAGGGTATGAGGAATGAGCAGTTCTTC. It translates to CASRGPHLREGMRNEQFF.

V and J are TRBV28 and TRBJ1-4; TRBD1 matches at 7 bases. Germline V gene data show CDR1 as MDHEN and CDR2 as SYDVKM. V was pared by 5 bases and J by 0 bases, with 12 bases of the junction left unmatched. The CDR3 contains 18 residues. The CDR3, as DNA: TGTGCCAGCAGTACCGTGACAGGGTCGGGCGCAACTAATGAAAAACTGTTTTTT. Protein sequence: CASSTVTGSGATNEKLFF.

The V gene is TRBV20-1, the J gene TRBJ2-7; D possibly corresponds to TRBD2 (5 bases). The length of the CDR3 is 16 residues. Looked up from germline, CDR1 is DFQATT and CDR2 is SNEGSKA (reference sequence). V shed 1 base and J shed 4 bases, with 20 bases lying between them. CDR3 sequence reads: CSARGVYVGDLYEQYF. CDR3 in DNA: TGCAGTGCTAGAGGGGTTTATGTGGGAGATTTATACGAGCAGTACTTC.

The gene calls are TRBV7-8 and TRBJ2-7, with D perhaps TRBD2 (5 bases). The germline gives CDR1 SGHVS, CDR2 FQNEAQ. This CDR3 has 11 amino acids. V lost 8 bases and J 2 bases, leaving 7 bases between the germline ends. This CDR3 reads CASGLTYEQYV. CDR3 bases: TGTGCCAGCGGACTCACCTACGAGCAGTACGTC.

The genes are TRBV11-3 and TRBJ2-1; 11 nucleotides line up with TRBD2. Trimming at V came to 5 bases and at J to 1 base, leaving 7 bases not matched to a gene. Per germline, CDR1 SGHNT and CDR2 YENEEA. The CDR3 extends over 17 amino acids. CDR3 coding DNA: TGTGCCAGCAGCGTTAGCGGGGGGGCCCGATCCTACAATGAGCAGTTCTTC. Translation: CASSVSGGARSYNEQFF.

The rearrangement uses TRBV27 and TRBJ2-1, with D maybe TRBD2 (7 bases). Trimming removed 2 bases at V and 8 bases at J, with 22 bases between. Germline loops: CDR1 MNHEY, CDR2 SMNVEV (reference sequence). There are 17 residues in the CDR3. This chain's CDR3 is CASSLPRGRAHNYEQFF. In DNA form, the CDR3 reads TGTGCCAGCAGTTTACCTAGGGGGAGGGCGCATAACTATGAGCAGTTCTTC.

This clonotype was seen ten or more times. The chain couples TRBV20-1 to TRBJ1-3; 8 nucleotides agree with TRBD1. The CDR3 has 14 residues. V shed 6 bases, J shed 8 bases, and the junction held 12 bases outside the gene matches. Germline CDR1 and CDR2: DFQATT and SNEGSKA (reference sequence). The CDR3 spells CSALPGQVEHTIYF. The CDR3, as DNA: TGCAGTGCCTTGCCGGGACAGGTGGAGCACACCATATATTTT.

The table lists this clonotype with many counts. The V call is TRBV20-1, the J call TRBJ1-3; D may be TRBD1 (5 bases). V was cut by 5 bases and J by 7 bases, with 15 bases left in between. This CDR3 is 13 amino acids long. Per germline, CDR1 DFQATT and CDR2 SNEGSKA (reference sequence). In DNA, the CDR3 is TGCAGTGCTCGGGGACCCTTGGACAACACCATATATTTT. This codes for CSARGPLDNTIYF.